This T cell receptor beta chain was recorded in a study of blood T cell repertoires in COVID-19. Study overall: There were acute and convalescent COVID-19 samples, and they came from the United States, Italy and Spain. T cells, B-cell-depleted T cells, or PBMCs provided the cDNA or gDNA that served as material.

The CDR3 sequence is 15 residues long. The ends were cut back, 3 bases at V and 5 bases at J, with 13 bases in the middle. The germline V gene has CDR1 MNHNS and CDR2 SASEGT. A single count supports this clone. Original data processing: From reference gene primer amplification, estimates of nucleated cell counts were derived. Method: immunoSEQ multiplex PCR; TCRdb's copy keeps in-frame clones and lacks some. The DNA was the basis for D and trimming; V, J and clone size are from that table. The data hold a few hundred thousand clones, with 89% observed a single time. The sequenced sample consisted of peripheral blood. The chain uses TRBV6-1 and TRBJ2-2, with D perhaps TRBD2 (5 bases). The TCR was taken from a woman aged 40 to 50 who had recovered from COVID-19. CDR3 amino acids: CASSEFAGGTGELFF. The CDR3 DNA sequence: TGTGCCAGCAGTGAGTTTGCGGGCGGAACCGGGGAGCTGTTTTTT.